The source of this T cell receptor beta chain is a study of control samples from healthy donors and cancer patients. Germline values: CDR1 SEHNR, CDR2 FQNEAQ (reference sequence). V gave up 5 bases and J gave up 1 base; unmatched junction bases: 7. This CDR3 comprises 15 residues. Sequenced by immunoSEQ multiplex PCR; TCRdb stores in-frame clones only, minus some. The table shows approximately 99,000 clones, with 82% occurring only once. This clone was observed a handful of times. V is TRBV7-9 and J is TRBJ2-7, with TRBD1 identical over 8 bases. The sample taken for sequencing was blood. This sequence was found in a man between 18 and 29 years old in good health. The CDR3 sequence is CASSPGTGKSYEQYF. DNA of the CDR3: TGTGCCAGCAGCCCCGGGACAGGCAAGTCCTACGAGCAGTACTTC. Filled out from reference TRBV7-9 and TRBJ2-7, the complete variable domain reads DTGVSQNPRHKITKRGQNVTFRCDPISEHNRLYWYRQTLGQGPEFLTYFQNEAQLEKSRLLSDRFSAERPKGSFSTLEIQRTEQGDSAMYLCASSPGTGKSYEQYFGPGTRLTVT.